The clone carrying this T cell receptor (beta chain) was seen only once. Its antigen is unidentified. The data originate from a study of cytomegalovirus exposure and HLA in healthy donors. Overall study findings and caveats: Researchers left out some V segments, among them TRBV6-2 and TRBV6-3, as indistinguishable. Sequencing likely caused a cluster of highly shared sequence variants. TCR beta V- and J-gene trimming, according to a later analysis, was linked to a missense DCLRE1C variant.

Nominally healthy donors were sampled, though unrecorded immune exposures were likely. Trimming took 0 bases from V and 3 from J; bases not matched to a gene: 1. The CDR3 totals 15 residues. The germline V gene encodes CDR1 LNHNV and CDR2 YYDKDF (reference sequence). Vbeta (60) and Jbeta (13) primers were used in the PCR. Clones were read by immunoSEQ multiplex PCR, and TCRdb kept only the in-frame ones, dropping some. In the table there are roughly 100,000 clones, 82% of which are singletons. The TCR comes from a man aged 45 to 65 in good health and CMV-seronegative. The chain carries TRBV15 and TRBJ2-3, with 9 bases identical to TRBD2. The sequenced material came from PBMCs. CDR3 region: CATSRERGGTDTQYF. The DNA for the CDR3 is TGTGCCACCAGCAGAGAGCGGGGGGGTACAGATACGCAGTATTTT. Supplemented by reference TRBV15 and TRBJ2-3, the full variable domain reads DAMVIQNPRYQVTQFGKPVTLSCSQTLNHNVMYWYQQKSSQAPKLLFHYYDKDFNNEADTPDNFQSRRPNTSFCFLDIRSPGLGDTAMYLCATSRERGGTDTQYFGPGTRLTVL.